This T cell receptor beta chain was obtained from a study of beta chain features in type 1 diabetes (dated by TCRdb to the late 2010s). Some background on the complete study: No differences in mean age, gender distribution, total cell number or subset yield were found between patients and healthy donors. Across all samples, fewer than 110,000,000 sorted cells were examined, and cell number per subset correlated strongly with RNA yield. In the study, recently diagnosed type 1 diabetes patients and matched healthy donors were compared on the TCRB repertoires of their sorted circulating CD4+ T cell subsets. Whereas all 30 or so donors provided naive and central memory subsets, regulatory and stem cell-like memory subsets were isolated from just 8 patients and roughly eight healthy donors. Overall results and qualifications from the work: Because cDNA was sequenced instead of genomic DNA, highly expressing activated cells could be over-represented, though the groups showed no difference in activation or CD3 levels. Because small numbers of individuals were included in the HLA sub-analyses, any influence of HLA type on TCRB rearrangement was left unresolved. Shorter templates might be favored by PCR, yet because patient and control samples were amplified and corrected together, any such skew would affect both groups equally. Type 1 diabetes patients showed a moderate but significant shortening of TCRB CDR3 length in all four CD4+ subsets. Naive, central memory and regulatory TCRB repertoires appeared more similar among patients than among healthy donors. At VDJ recombination sites, type 1 diabetes patients had fewer insertions and more deleted nucleotides, which implies abnormalities in thymic rearrangement.

The CDR3 runs 17 amino acids, cysteine and phenylalanine included. Just the 51-base CDR3 DNA is kept, in frame starting at base 1. CDR1 and CDR2 are drawn from the germline V gene: SGHDN, FVKESK. V is clipped by 3 bases and J by 0 bases, and the sequence between their germline boundaries is 15 bases long. The High Capacity cDNA Reverse Transcription Kit was used to reverse transcribe all of the isolated RNA, meaning that expressed TCRB transcripts were what got sequenced. Naive, central memory and regulatory T cell samples underwent deep immunoSEQ sequencing, averaging about 3.3 million total reads per sample. After sorted cells were lysed in RLT buffer, RNA was extracted with DNase-treated RNeasy Micro or Mini kits, with the choice depending on cell number. Each cell subset was processed on its own to prevent cross-contamination, while patient and healthy donor samples were processed together. The immunoSEQ multiplex PCR was used to amplify TCRB sequences from cDNA, generating 87-bp fragments that spanned the CDR3 region. Sequencing of the amplicons was performed on the Illumina HiSeq platform. As for the authors' bioinformatics: PCR bias was corrected computationally using synthetic template baselines, and reads within Hamming distance 2 were collapsed, with unmergeable singletons discarded. Reads were aligned against IMGT to assign V, D and J genes, CDR3 length and insertions or deletions at six rearrangement sites. Within each subset, clonotype counts were normalized to sorted cell number, after which true diversity and Gini coefficients were computed with the tcR R package. Repertoire sharing was quantified using the overlap coefficient calculated on TCRB nucleotide sequences. What TCRdb holds here is the immuneACCESS table cut down to in-frame rearrangements. Part of the clones is not present; checked against another copy, under half of the missing clones reflect an unresolved V gene, and the others are unexplained. The V and J calls and the clone size are those of that table, but D and trimming were determined from the DNA. Across this sample there are 300,000 to 350,000 clones, with 14% seen only once. Of the sample, more than 6.5% falls within the top ten clones.

A single peripheral blood draw of 90 to 150 mL on average was collected from each donor into heparinised tubes. Naive, central memory, regulatory and stem cell-like memory CD4+ T cells were sorted on a BD FACSAria II using a panel including CD45RO, CCR7, CD25, CD127, CD95 and CD27. All sorted populations exceeded 98% purity. Right away, PBMCs were isolated by Lymphoprep density gradient centrifugation and were stained directly, with no culture step. Samples were stained and sorted in pairs, with one healthy donor and one patient per experiment, so that batch effects were minimized. A remark on this clone: Its binding antigen is unknown. No much larger clonotype is one base removed from it; base qualities were not supplied.

Sequencing was carried out using central memory CD4+ T cells from blood. The chain uses TRBV14 and TRBJ2-1, with the D gene uncertain. This TCR was recovered from a man younger than 45 in good health. Here the CDR3 is given as CASSHTRGRNSYNEQFF. The nucleotide sequence reads TGTGCCAGCAGCCATACCCGAGGCCGAAACTCCTACAATGAGCAGTTCTTC.